The entry that follows covers one TCR beta chain sequence. Its specificity is unknown. The sample originates from a study of vaccination and CD4 T cells after COVID-19. Study at large: In the convalescent cohort, there were six males and four females, two of them Hispanic. Either a CEFX pool, an HIV-1 Nef pool, or no peptide was added to control cultures. Findings and caveats of the study: There was no significant change from 21 to 38 median reactive clonotypes.

V shed 3 bases and J 5 bases; nucleotides not matched to a gene: 4. Germline CDR1 reads DFQATT; CDR2 reads SNEGSKA (reference sequence). The CDR3 runs 13 residues. Treatment indicated: roughly 11-day PBMC culture with coronavirus spike peptide pools or control peptides (ViraFEST assay). Oncomine TCR Beta short-read sequencing was applied to DNA from cultured CD4+ T cells. From the PCR reads, TCRdb called clonotypes with MiXCR, one entry per CDR3 protein. Of some 14,000 distinct CDR3 sequences in the sample, less than 70% were seen once. The starting material was CD4+ T cells from blood, cultured in vitro, obtained before SARS-CoV-2 vaccination. The V and J genes are TRBV20-1 and TRBJ2-1, with TRBD2 matching 7 bases. This clonotype originated in a human donor who had recovered from COVID-19. The chain's CDR3 is CSASGRINNEQFF. CDR3 nucleotide sequence: TGCAGTGCTAGCGGGAGGATTAACAATGAGCAGTTCTTC.